Given below is one T cell receptor (beta chain) in context. The TCR library protocol was used to attach unique molecular identifiers. These identifiers were attached to individual cDNA molecules. TCRdb independently ran MiXCR on the 5' RACE reads; one entry per CDR3 protein. The sample shows 70,000 or so distinct CDR3 sequences, roughly 10% of them seen only once. The sample belongs to a study of early T cells in non-severe SARS-CoV-2 infection. About the study: Sequencing of bulk RNA from unsorted whole blood was done, without chain pairing.

This TCR derives from an adult who was a healthcare worker with PCR-confirmed SARS-CoV-2 infection or an uninfected control (not recorded which). Sequenced: whole blood.

This chain's CDR3 is CASSPREGRDTQYF. The CDR3 DNA reads as TGTGCCAGCTCACCCCGGGAGGGACGGGATACGCAGTATTTT. The chain employs TRBV18 and TRBJ2-3; 8 bases map to TRBD2. The CDR3 totals 14 residues. Trimming at V came to 3 bases and at J to 6 bases, leaving 5 bases not matched to a gene. Germline CDR1 is KGHSH and CDR2 is LQKENI.